The 32 T cell receptor beta chains reported below all come from one sample, sequenced in a study of blood T cells in healthy people across ages. PCR was performed a second time for about 7 to 12 cycles using a sample-barcoded 5' primer and a J-beta primer mix. From the 5' RACE reads, TCRdb called clonotypes with MiXCR, one entry per CDR3 protein. The sample holds around 970,000 distinct CDR3 sequences; 51% are singletons and the top ten take about 21%. The sequencing sample was made of blood. Source of these receptors: a woman aged 60-75 years in good health.

This chain joins TRBV29-1 and TRBJ1-2; D uncertain. The CDR3 sequence is 13 residues long. Trimming removed 1 base from V and 4 bases from J, with 10 bases in between. CDR1 SQVTM and CDR2 ANQGSEA come from the germline V gene. The CDR3 DNA follows: TGCAGCGTTGAAGTTGTAGGTAGCTATGGCTACACCTTC. It encodes CSVEVVGSYGYTF.

In this sample, this clonotype turned up a few times. The J gene is TRBJ2-1, the V gene TRBV5-1; perhaps TRBD2 as D (5 bases). CDR3 size: 15 residues. Germline CDR1 reads SGHRS; CDR2 reads YFSETQ. The V and J ends lost 1 base and 8 bases respectively, with 16 bases between them. This CDR3 reads CASSLLLGRGDEQFF. The CDR3 bases are TGCGCCAGCAGCTTGTTACTAGGGCGAGGCGATGAGCAGTTCTTC.

The V call is TRBV20-1, the J call TRBJ2-2; D possibly uses TRBD1 or TRBD2 (5 bases each). CDR1 DFQATT and CDR2 SNEGSKA come from the germline V gene (reference sequence). The CDR3 loop spans 14 amino acids. Trimming pared 0 bases from V and 7 bases from J, leaving 12 bases between. The CDR3 bases are TGCAGTGCTAGAGATAGGGACCGCGGCGGGGAGCTGTTTTTT. This translates into CSARDRDRGGELFF.

The chain links TRBV29-1 to TRBJ2-1; D is perhaps TRBD2 (5 bases). The CDR3 spans 15 residues. The V end lost 6 bases, the J end lost 6 bases, and 21 bases lay between the germline ends. Germline V CDR1 and CDR2: SQVTM, ANQGSEA. CDR3 bases: TGCAGCGTAGCCGGCGGCCCCGCTGCGGGCAATGAGCAGTTCTTC. This translates into CSVAGGPAAGNEQFF.

J is TRBJ2-5 and V is TRBV28; 7 bases align to TRBD1. The germline V gene encodes CDR1 MDHEN and CDR2 SYDVKM. This CDR3 comprises 16 residues. V gave up 3 bases and J gave up 1 base; unmatched junction bases: 8. This CDR3 is CASSFWTGNLQETQYF. DNA for the CDR3: TGTGCCAGCAGTTTTTGGACAGGCAACCTCCAAGAGACCCAGTACTTC.

The rearrangement links TRBV10-3 to TRBJ2-3; D uncertain. The CDR3 length is 16 residues. V was shortened by 4 bases and J by 4 bases, with 18 bases between the two germline ends. Germline CDR1 reads ENHRY; CDR2 reads SYGVKD. The DNA of the CDR3 is TGTGCCATCAGTGGACCGCTGGCCGTAGAGTCAGATACGCAGTATTTT. Residues: CAISGPLAVESDTQYF.

This clonotype has just a few counts. The chain couples TRBV4-2 to TRBJ2-4, with 7 bases fitting TRBD2. The end of the DNA fits TRBJ2-7 better, so the J call may be wrong. The germline gives CDR1 LGHNA, CDR2 YNFKEQ. The CDR3 extends over 13 amino acids. The chain's CDR3 is CATRGEGLSEQYF. CDR3 in DNA: TGTGCCACCCGTGGTGAGGGACTAAGCGAGCAGTACTTC.

V gene TRBV20-1 combines with J gene TRBJ2-3; 7 nucleotides align to TRBD1. The V segment lost 5 bases and the J segment 4 bases; nucleotides outside the gene matches: 6. CDR1 is DFQATT and CDR2 is SNEGSKA in the germline V gene (reference sequence). The CDR3 is made up of 13 amino acids. The CDR3 DNA reads TGCAGTGCTCTGACAGGGCTTCCAGATACGCAGTATTTT. It yields the protein CSALTGLPDTQYF.

V and J are TRBV20-1 and TRBJ1-5; the match to TRBD1 covers 7 bases. CDR3 length equals 18 residues. The germline gives CDR1 DFQATT, CDR2 SNEGSKA (reference sequence). V lost 3 bases to trimming and J lost 0 bases; unmatched junction nucleotides: 14. The CDR3 DNA sequence: TGCAGTGCTAGTATCCATGTCAGGGGGAGAAATAGCAATCAGCCCCAGCATTTT. Translating gives CSASIHVRGRNSNQPQHF.

The chain carries TRBV6-1 and TRBJ1-4; 9 nucleotides match TRBD1. This CDR3 spans 16 amino acids. Per germline, CDR1 MNHNS and CDR2 SASEGT. With 6 bases clipped from V and 8 bases from J, the junction kept 13 bases outside the gene matches. Written as DNA, the CDR3 is TGTGCCAGCAGCCGAAGACGGACAGGGGTGAAAGAAAAACTGTTTTTT. Protein: CASSRRRTGVKEKLFF.

CDR3 in amino acids: CSANEQGRDTQYF. The DNA for the CDR3 is TGCAGTGCTAACGAACAGGGGCGGGATACGCAGTATTTT. The V call is TRBV20-1, the J call TRBJ2-3; 7 positions agree with TRBD1. The CDR3 contains 13 residues. Trimming cost V 4 bases and J 6 bases; bases outside gene matches: 7. Germline V CDR1 and CDR2: DFQATT, SNEGSKA (reference sequence).

V and J are TRBV4-1 and TRBJ2-2; the match to TRBD2 covers 16 bases. This CDR3 contains 20 residues. V was pared by 4 bases and J by 1 base, with 9 bases of the junction left unmatched. CDR1 and CDR2 (germline): MGHRA, YSYEKL. This chain's CDR3 is CASSRGTSGRGPWNTGELFF. The CDR3 DNA sequence: TGCGCCAGCAGCCGTGGGACTAGCGGGAGGGGGCCATGGAACACCGGGGAGCTGTTTTTT.

Only a few counts were recorded for this clonotype. The chain uses TRBV10-3 and TRBJ2-5, with TRBD2 identical over 12 bases. TRBJ2-7 explains the end of the DNA better; the J call may be wrong. Germline loops: CDR1 ENHRY, CDR2 SYGVKD. The CDR3 spans 14 residues. Here the CDR3 DNA reads TGTGCCATCAGGTCCGGGACTAGCGGGTACGAGCAGTACTTC. This encodes CAIRSGTSGYEQYF.

Concerning this clonotype: At one boundary the junction diverges from the germline segment, which might be a read error. The rearrangement joins TRBV20-1 to TRBJ2-3; TRBD2 matches at 7 bases. The CDR3 has 16 amino acids. Germline V gives CDR1 DFQATT, CDR2 SNEGSKA (reference sequence). CDR3 nucleotide sequence: TGCAGTGCTAGAGATTTGCTAGCGGAAACCACAAATACGCAGTATTTT. Its translation: CSARDLLAETTNTQYF.

This clonotype was counted only a few times. The rearrangement joins TRBV19 to TRBJ2-5; D is unclear. V shed 1 base and J shed 9 bases, with 6 bases lying between them. CDR3 length: 11 amino acids. Germline V lookup: CDR1 LNHDA, CDR2 SQIVND (reference sequence). In DNA, the CDR3 is TGTGCCAGTAGTATAGGGGCGGCCCAGTACTTC. Amino acids: CASSIGAAQYF.

The chain links TRBV2 to TRBJ2-1; maybe TRBD2 (6 bases). Trimming took off 6 bases at V and 3 bases at J, with 15 bases between the two ends. The CDR3 covers 15 residues. The V gene's germline CDR1 is SNHLY and CDR2 FYNNEI. The CDR3 loop reads CASRAHGGDYNEQFF. The CDR3 bases are TGTGCCAGCAGGGCCCACGGGGGAGACTACAATGAGCAGTTCTTC.

The chain recombines TRBV7-9 with TRBJ1-6; no firm D call. The CDR3 sequence is 13 residues long. Germline lookup yields CDR1 SEHNR and CDR2 FQNEAQ (reference sequence). The V end was cut by 0 bases, the J end by 10 bases, with 7 bases between. This CDR3 is CASSLAGSSPLHF. The CDR3 nucleotides read TGTGCCAGCAGCTTAGCAGGGAGCTCACCCCTCCACTTT.

A note on this clonotype: One end of the junction varies from germline; a read error may be responsible. The chain employs TRBV11-2 and TRBJ2-1; 13 bases map to TRBD2. Germline V gene data show CDR1 as SGHAT and CDR2 as FQNNGV. The CDR3 totals 20 residues. The CDR3 loop is CASGLDLGTSGILSYNEQFF. CDR3 coding DNA: TGTGCCAGCGGCTTAGACTTGGGGACTAGCGGGATCCTGTCCTACAATGAGCAGTTCTTC.

This chain joins TRBV4-2 and TRBJ2-2; D is perhaps TRBD1 or TRBD2 (5 bases each). The CDR3 runs 16 residues. The germline gives CDR1 LGHNA, CDR2 YNFKEQ. V lost 5 bases, J lost 0 bases, and 13 bases lay in between. The CDR3 sequence is CASSTNLGANTGELFF. Written as DNA, the CDR3 is TGTGCCAGCAGCACTAATCTGGGGGCGAACACCGGGGAGCTGTTTTTT.

This clonotype was counted between two and nine times. The chain joins TRBV28 to TRBJ2-3; no clear D. Deletions cut 2 bases from V and 7 bases from J, with 13 bases between. This CDR3 contains 14 residues. The V gene's germline CDR1 is MDHEN and CDR2 SYDVKM. CDR3 bases: TGTGCCAGCAGTTTAGGAACTACCAGAAATACGCAGTATTTT. This gives the protein CASSLGTTRNTQYF.

A few counts support this clonotype. The rearrangement links TRBV9 to TRBJ2-7, with TRBD1 identical over 8 bases. The V gene end was trimmed by 3 bases and the J gene end by 4 bases; junction bases not matched to a gene: 9. CDR1 is SGDLS and CDR2 is YYNGEE in the germline V gene. The CDR3 has 15 amino acids. CDR3 DNA sequence: TGTGCCAGCAGCGAGAGCCAGGACAGGGAATACGAGCAGTACTTC. It translates to CASSESQDREYEQYF.

The gene calls are TRBV4-1 and TRBJ2-1; TRBD1 is a possible D gene (5 bases). Germline V gives CDR1 MGHRA, CDR2 YSYEKL. The V end lost 5 bases, the J end lost 7 bases, and 15 bases lay between the germline ends. The CDR3 has 14 amino acids. This chain's CDR3 is CASSIKGLGNEQFF. Here the CDR3 DNA reads TGCGCCAGCAGCATAAAGGGGCTGGGGAATGAGCAGTTCTTC.

The V call is TRBV20-1, the J call TRBJ2-1; 14 nucleotides align to TRBD2. The CDR3 is made up of 19 amino acids. Germline CDR1 and CDR2: DFQATT and SNEGSKA (reference sequence). V shed 1 base and J 7 bases; nucleotides not matched to a gene: 15. The CDR3: CSARGGLAGAGNEFNEQFF. The CDR3 DNA is TGCAGTGCTAGAGGGGGACTAGCGGGAGCGGGCAACGAATTTAATGAGCAGTTCTTC.

The CDR3, as DNA: TGCAGTGCTAGAAGGCGGTGGGGGTACGAGCAGTACTTC. It translates to CSARRRWGYEQYF. The chain couples TRBV20-1 to TRBJ2-5; either TRBD1 or TRBD2 may fit D (5 bases each). The tail of the sequence fits TRBJ2-7 better, so the J call may be wrong. The CDR3 has 13 amino acids. Looked up from germline, CDR1 is DFQATT and CDR2 is SNEGSKA (reference sequence).

This clonotype was recorded a few times. V usage is TRBV5-1 and J usage is TRBJ2-3, with 9 nucleotides matching TRBD1. With V trimmed by 2 bases and J by 2 bases, 6 bases remained unmatched. In germline, CDR1 is SGHRS, CDR2 YFSETQ. The CDR3 is 16 residues long. The CDR3 reads CASSLQGALHTDTQYF. The CDR3 nucleotides read TGCGCCAGCAGCTTACAGGGGGCACTCCACACAGATACGCAGTATTTT.

This rearrangement joins TRBV29-1 to TRBJ2-1; 11 bases are shared with TRBD2. Looked up from germline, CDR1 is SQVTM and CDR2 is ANQGSEA. V gave up 4 bases and J gave up 5 bases; unmatched junction bases: 7. CDR3 length equals 15 residues. CDR3 in DNA: TGCAGCGTTGGGTCGGGACTAGCGGAGAACAATGAGCAGTTCTTC. Translated: CSVGSGLAENNEQFF.

The V call is TRBV6-6, the J call TRBJ2-3; TRBD1 matches 7 bases. Germline V gene data show CDR1 as MNHNY and CDR2 as SVGAGI (reference sequence). Germline trimming cut 4 bases from V and 4 bases from J; bases unmatched to any gene: 5. This CDR3 comprises 14 residues. CDR3: CASSFQGVPDTQYF. The CDR3, as DNA: TGTGCCAGCAGTTTCCAGGGGGTCCCAGATACGCAGTATTTT.

This clonotype was picked up a small number of times. V usage is TRBV14 and J usage is TRBJ2-7; D is possibly TRBD1 or TRBD2 (5 bases each). Deletions cut 1 base from V and 3 bases from J, with 13 bases between. Germline V gene data show CDR1 as SGHDN and CDR2 as FVKESK. This CDR3 has 15 residues. The CDR3 sequence is CASSQGGPRGYEQYF. CDR3 DNA sequence: TGTGCCAGCAGCCAAGGGGGACCGAGGGGCTACGAGCAGTACTTC.

Only one count was recorded for this clonotype. The chain employs TRBV7-9 and TRBJ2-1, with a weak D call TRBD2 (6 bases). The V and J ends lost 5 bases and 9 bases respectively, with 14 bases between them. Germline-derived CDR1 and CDR2 are SEHNR and FQNEAQ (reference sequence). CDR3 length: 13 amino acids. The CDR3 DNA reads TGTGCCAGCAGCCCCGGAGGGACCGGTGAGCAGTTCTTC. Translating gives CASSPGGTGEQFF.

The chain employs TRBV21-1 and TRBJ2-2; TRBD2 is the table's D call, not checked against the DNA. TRBV21-1 constitutes a pseudogene. This CDR3 contains 18 residues. The DNA of the CDR3 is TGTGCCAGCAGCAAAGAGGGAGGAGCGGGAGTGAACACCGGGGAGCTGTTTTTT. Encoded protein: CASSKEGGAGVNTGELFF.

This clonotype turned up a few times. The rearrangement links TRBV28 to TRBJ1-5; 7 bases map to TRBD1. Germline trimming cut 7 bases from V and 7 bases from J; bases unmatched to any gene: 7. CDR3 length: 13 amino acids. Germline CDR1 is MDHEN and CDR2 is SYDVKM. This CDR3 is CASTNRGRQPQHF. The CDR3 DNA follows: TGTGCCAGCACCAACAGGGGACGGCAGCCCCAGCATTTT.

The chain combines TRBV5-1 with TRBJ2-5, with 9 bases fitting TRBD2. Germline lookup yields CDR1 SGHRS and CDR2 YFSETQ. With V trimmed by 0 bases and J by 2 bases, 8 bases remained unmatched. This CDR3 spans 17 amino acids. CDR3 bases: TGCGCCAGCAGCTTGGATCCATCGACTAGCGGACAAGAGACCCAGTACTTC. As protein: CASSLDPSTSGQETQYF.